This record looks at one T cell receptor (beta chain) sequence and its context. Its specificity is unknown. For the second PCR, which ran for 7 to 11 cycles, a sample-barcoded 5' primer and a J-beta primer mix were used. Each cDNA was tagged by a template-switch adaptor containing 12 random nucleotides. Each single sample gave us at least 2.5 million CDR3-containing paired-end reads. One entry per CDR3 protein results from TCRdb running MiXCR on the 5' RACE reads. Of a few hundred thousand distinct CDR3 sequences detected, over 45% appear once; the ten largest clones hold under 60%. The sample belongs to a study of blood T cells in healthy people across ages. Findings and caveats of the study: With naive T cell percentage, TCR beta diversity showed a strong correlation.

Each donor's blood draw was 8.5 to 10 milliliters of peripheral blood. Germline CDR1 and CDR2: SGHTA and FQGNSA. V was cut by 5 bases and J by 5 bases, with 14 bases left in between. This CDR3 comprises 14 residues. The chain employs TRBV7-2 and TRBJ2-3, with a tentative D call TRBD2 (7 bases). The source is a man between 60 and 75 years old in good health. The specimen was blood. CDR3 coding DNA: TGTGCCAGCAGCCCGGGGGGCCCGCGAGATACGCAGTATTTT. Its translation: CASSPGGPRDTQYF.